This T cell receptor (beta chain) was profiled in a study of blood T cell repertoires in COVID-19. Study-wide background: Both acute and convalescent COVID-19 samples were obtained from the United States, Italy and Spain.

This CDR3 has 14 residues. J was trimmed by 7 bases and V by 5 bases; bases with no gene match: 7. Germline values: CDR1 KGHSH, CDR2 LQKENI. Authors' analysis steps: Amplification of reference gene primers was used by the study to estimate nucleated cell counts. TCRdb's copy holds only in-frame clones and misses some; the assay was immunoSEQ multiplex PCR. That table supplies the V and J calls and clone size; D and trimming were determined from the DNA. The sample records fewer than 110,000 clones, about 89% being singletons. This clone has just one count. The J gene is TRBJ2-1, the V gene TRBV18; TRBD2 matches 8 bases. Sequencing was carried out using peripheral blood. The clonotype was recovered from a man in his forties or fifties with active or convalescent COVID-19. The CDR3 sequence is CASSGTSLNNEQFF. The CDR3 coding sequence is TGTGCCAGCTCAGGGACTAGTTTGAATAATGAGCAGTTCTTC. The complete variable domain, with remaining parts taken from reference TRBV18 and TRBJ2-1, reads NAGVMQNPRHLVRRRGQEARLRCSPMKGHSHVYWYRQLPEEGLKFMVYLQKENIIDESGMPKERFSAEFPKEGPSILRIQQVVRGDSAAYFCASSGTSLNNEQFFGPGTRLTVL.